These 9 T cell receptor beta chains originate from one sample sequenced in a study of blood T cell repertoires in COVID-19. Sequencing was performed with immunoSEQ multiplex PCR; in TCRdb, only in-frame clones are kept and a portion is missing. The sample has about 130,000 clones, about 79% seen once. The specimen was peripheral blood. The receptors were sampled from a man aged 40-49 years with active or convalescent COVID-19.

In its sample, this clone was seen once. Written as DNA, the CDR3 is TGTGCCTGGAGTTACACCGTCTCTGGAAACACCATATATTTT. The encoded protein is CAWSYTVSGNTIYF. The chain uses TRBV30 and TRBJ1-3; D unclear. This CDR3 has 14 amino acids. Trimming removed 2 bases at V and 0 bases at J, with 8 bases between. Germline CDR1 reads GTSNPN; CDR2 reads SVGIG (reference sequence). Supplemented by reference TRBV30 and TRBJ1-3, the full variable domain reads SQTIHQWPATLVQPVGSPLSLECTVEGTSNPNLYWYRQAAGRGLQLLFYSVGIGQISSEVPQNLSASRPQDRQFILSSKKLLLSDSGFYLCAWSYTVSGNTIYFGEGSWLTVV.

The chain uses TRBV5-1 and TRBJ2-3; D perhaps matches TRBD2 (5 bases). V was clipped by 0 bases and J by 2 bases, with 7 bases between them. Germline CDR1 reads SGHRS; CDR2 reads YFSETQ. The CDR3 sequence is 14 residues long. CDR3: CASSLAGNTDTQYF. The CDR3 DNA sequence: TGCGCCAGCAGCTTGGCCGGGAACACAGATACGCAGTATTTT.

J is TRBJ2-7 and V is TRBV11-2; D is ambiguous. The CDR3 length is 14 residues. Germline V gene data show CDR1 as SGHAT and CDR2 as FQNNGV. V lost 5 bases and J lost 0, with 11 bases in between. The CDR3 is CASSHRLVSYEQYF. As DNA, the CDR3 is TGTGCCAGCAGCCACCGACTCGTCTCCTACGAGCAGTACTTC.

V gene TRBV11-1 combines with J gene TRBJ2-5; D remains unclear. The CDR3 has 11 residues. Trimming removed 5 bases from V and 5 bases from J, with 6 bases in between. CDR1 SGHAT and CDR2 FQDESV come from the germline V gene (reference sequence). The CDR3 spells CASSARETQYF. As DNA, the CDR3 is TGTGCCAGCAGCGCTAGGGAGACCCAGTACTTC.

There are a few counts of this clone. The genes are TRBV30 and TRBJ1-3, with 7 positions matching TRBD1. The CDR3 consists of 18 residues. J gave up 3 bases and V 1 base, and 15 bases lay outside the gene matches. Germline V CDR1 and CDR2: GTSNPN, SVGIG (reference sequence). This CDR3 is CAWSDRYRGPRVGNTIYF. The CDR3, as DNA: TGTGCCTGGAGTGACCGATACAGGGGCCCGCGAGTTGGAAACACCATATATTTT. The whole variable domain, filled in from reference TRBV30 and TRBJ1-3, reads SQTIHQWPATLVQPVGSPLSLECTVEGTSNPNLYWYRQAAGRGLQLLFYSVGIGQISSEVPQNLSASRPQDRQFILSSKKLLLSDSGFYLCAWSDRYRGPRVGNTIYFGEGSWLTVV.

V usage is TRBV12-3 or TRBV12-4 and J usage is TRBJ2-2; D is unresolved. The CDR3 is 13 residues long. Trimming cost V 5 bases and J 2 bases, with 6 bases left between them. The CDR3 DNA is TGTGCCAGCAGTCAAACTAACACCGGGGAGCTGTTTTTT. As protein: CASSQTNTGELFF.

CDR3 nucleotides: TGTGCCAGCAGAGCCGGACAGGAGGGGACCGGGGAGCTGTTTTTT. Its protein is CASRAGQEGTGELFF. The rearrangement joins TRBV9 to TRBJ2-2, with a possible D match to TRBD1 (7 bases). Germline CDR1 is SGDLS and CDR2 is YYNGEE. There are 15 residues in the CDR3. Deletions cut 5 bases from V and 5 bases from J, with 16 bases between.

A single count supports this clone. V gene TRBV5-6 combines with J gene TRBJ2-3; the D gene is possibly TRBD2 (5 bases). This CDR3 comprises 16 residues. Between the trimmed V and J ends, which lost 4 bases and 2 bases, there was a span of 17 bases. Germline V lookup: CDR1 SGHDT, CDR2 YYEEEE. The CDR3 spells CASSQLDFKLTDTQYF. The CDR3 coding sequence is TGTGCCAGCAGCCAATTGGACTTTAAACTCACAGATACGCAGTATTTT.

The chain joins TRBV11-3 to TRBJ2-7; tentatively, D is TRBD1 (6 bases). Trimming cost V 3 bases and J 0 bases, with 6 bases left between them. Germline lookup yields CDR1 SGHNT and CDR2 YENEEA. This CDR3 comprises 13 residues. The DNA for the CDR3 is TGTGCCAGCAGCTTGGACAGCTCCTACGAGCAGTACTTC. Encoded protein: CASSLDSSYEQYF.